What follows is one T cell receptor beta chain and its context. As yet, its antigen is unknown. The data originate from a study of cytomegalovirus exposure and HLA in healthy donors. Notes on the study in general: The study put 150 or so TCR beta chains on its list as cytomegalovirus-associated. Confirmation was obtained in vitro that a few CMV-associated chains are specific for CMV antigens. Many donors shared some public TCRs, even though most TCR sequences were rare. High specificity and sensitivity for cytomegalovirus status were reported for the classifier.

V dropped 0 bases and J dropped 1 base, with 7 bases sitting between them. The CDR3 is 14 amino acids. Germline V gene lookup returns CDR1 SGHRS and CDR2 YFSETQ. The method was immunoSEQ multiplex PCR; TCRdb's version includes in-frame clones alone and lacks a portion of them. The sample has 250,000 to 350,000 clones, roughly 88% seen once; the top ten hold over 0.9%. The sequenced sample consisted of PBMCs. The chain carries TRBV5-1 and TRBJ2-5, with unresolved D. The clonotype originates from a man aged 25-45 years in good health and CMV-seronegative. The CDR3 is CASSLGGSQETQYF. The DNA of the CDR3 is TGCGCCAGCAGCTTGGGTGGCAGCCAAGAGACCCAGTACTTC.